Presented here are 8 T cell receptor beta chains from one specimen sequenced in a study of Graves' ophthalmopathy and Graves' hyperthyroidism. Amplifying from RNA transcripts, the study obtained TCR beta CDR3 regions. The authors performed first-round RT-PCR with HTBI primers and then a second-round multiplex PCR. One entry per CDR3 protein, called by TCRdb with MiXCR from the multiplex PCR reads. Among under 60,000 distinct CDR3 sequences listed, 45% to 55% were seen once. The sample comprised peripheral blood. These receptors were taken from an adult woman with Graves' ophthalmopathy.

The chain joins TRBV5-4 to TRBJ1-4, with D perhaps TRBD1 (6 bases). CDR3 size: 18 residues. The germline CDR1 and CDR2 sequences are SGHNT and YYREEE (reference sequence). The V end was cut by 4 bases, the J end by 8 bases, with 27 bases between. The chain's CDR3 is CASSGTSQETQGGEKLFF. CDR3 DNA: TGTGCCAGCAGCGGGACATCCCAAGAGACCCAGGGTGGGGAAAAACTGTTTTTT.

This rearrangement joins TRBV7-2 to TRBJ2-7; a weak D match, TRBD2 (6 bases). Germline CDR1 is SGHTA and CDR2 is FQGNSA. CDR3 size: 14 residues. V was clipped by 5 bases and J by 3 bases, with 14 bases between them. The DNA for the CDR3 is TGTGCCAGCAGCCCCTACGGGAGCGGCTACGAGCAGTACTTC. Translated: CASSPYGSGYEQYF. Full variable domain (remainder filled in from reference TRBV7-2 and TRBJ2-7): GAGVSQSPSNKVTEKGKDVELRCDPISGHTALYWYRQSLGQGLEFLIYFQGNSAPDKSGLPSDRFSAERTGGSVSTLTIQRTQQEDSAVYLCASSPYGSGYEQYFGPGTRLTVT.

About this clonotype itself: In this CDR3 the conserved last residue, phenylalanine or tryptophan, is missing, so a read error is likely. Because the CDR3's place on the DNA is in doubt, the DNA is left out and the CDR3 is given as listed by TCRdb. The chain has TRBV12-3 or TRBV12-4 and TRBJ1-1. The CDR3 numbers 14 amino acids, ends counted. The CDR3 loop reads CASSLASSTGEAFL.

This clonotype was seen repeatedly, ten times or more. V gene TRBV13 combines with J gene TRBJ2-7; D is undetermined. The V gene lost 0 bases and the J gene lost 0 bases, with 12 bases spanning the gap. The CDR3 is 16 amino acids. Germline V CDR1 and CDR2: PRHDT, FYEKMQ (reference sequence). Written as DNA, the CDR3 is TGTGCCAGCAGCTTAGGTATAGCAGCTTCCTCCTACGAGCAGTACTTC. Amino acids: CASSLGIAASSYEQYF.

This clonotype was picked up many times. As DNA, the CDR3 is TGTGCCAGCAGCGAGGCCAGCGGAGTGAACACTGAAGCTTTCTTT. Protein: CASSEASGVNTEAFF. The V call is TRBV2, the J call TRBJ1-1, with D hard to call. This CDR3 is 15 amino acids long. Germline CDR1 SNHLY, CDR2 FYNNEI. Trimming took 6 bases from V and 0 from J, leaving 14 bases between them.

The chain joins TRBV15 to TRBJ2-1; 7 bases agree with TRBD2. CDR1 LNHNV and CDR2 YYDKDF come from the germline V gene (reference sequence). This CDR3 contains 16 residues. V shed 0 bases, J shed 8 bases, and the junction held 10 bases outside the gene matches. CDR3 sequence (DNA): TGTGCCACCAGCAGAGATCAGCGACTAGCAGACGATGAGCAGTTCTTC. It yields the protein CATSRDQRLADDEQFF.

The gene calls are TRBV20-1 and TRBJ2-3, with 12 bases lining up with TRBD2. Looked up from germline, CDR1 is DFQATT and CDR2 is SNEGSKA (reference sequence). The CDR3 sequence is 19 residues long. V shed 5 bases, J shed 0 bases, and the junction held 15 bases outside the gene matches. In DNA form, the CDR3 reads TGCAGTGCTGGGTCCCCGGGACTAGCGGGTGATTTTAGCACAGATACGCAGTATTTT. This codes for CSAGSPGLAGDFSTDTQYF.

The J gene is TRBJ1-2, the V gene TRBV10-3, with unresolved D. CDR3 length: 11 residues. V was cut by 7 bases and J by 4 bases, with 7 bases left in between. The V gene's germline CDR1 is ENHRY and CDR2 SYGVKD. CDR3 DNA sequence: TGTGCCATCAACACAGCCTATGGCTACACCTTC. It is translated as CAINTAYGYTF.